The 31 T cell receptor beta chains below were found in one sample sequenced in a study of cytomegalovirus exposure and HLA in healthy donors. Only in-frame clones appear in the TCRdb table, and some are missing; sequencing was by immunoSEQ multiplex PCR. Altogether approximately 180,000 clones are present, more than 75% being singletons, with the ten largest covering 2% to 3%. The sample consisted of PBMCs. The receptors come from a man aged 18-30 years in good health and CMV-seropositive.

CDR3 residues: CASSQVRGEQYF. The CDR3 bases are TGCGCCAGCAGCCAAGTGCGAGGCGAGCAGTACTTC. V is TRBV4-1 and J is TRBJ2-7; D ambiguous. V was cut by 1 base and J by 6 bases, with 7 bases left in between. CDR1 is MGHRA, CDR2 YSYEKL, per germline. There are 12 residues in the CDR3.

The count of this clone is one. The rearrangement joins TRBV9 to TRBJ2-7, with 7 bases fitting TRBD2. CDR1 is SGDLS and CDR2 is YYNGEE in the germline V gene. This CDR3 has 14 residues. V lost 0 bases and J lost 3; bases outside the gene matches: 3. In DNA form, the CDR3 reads TGTGCCAGCAGCGTAGGACTAGCCAACTACGAGCAGTACTTC. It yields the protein CASSVGLANYEQYF.

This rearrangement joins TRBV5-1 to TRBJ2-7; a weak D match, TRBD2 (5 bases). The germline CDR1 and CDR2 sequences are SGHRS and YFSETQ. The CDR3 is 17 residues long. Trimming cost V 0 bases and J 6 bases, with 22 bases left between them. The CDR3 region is CASSLGGRPYVLSEQYF. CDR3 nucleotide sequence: TGCGCCAGCAGCTTGGGAGGGCGACCGTATGTTCTCTCCGAGCAGTACTTC.

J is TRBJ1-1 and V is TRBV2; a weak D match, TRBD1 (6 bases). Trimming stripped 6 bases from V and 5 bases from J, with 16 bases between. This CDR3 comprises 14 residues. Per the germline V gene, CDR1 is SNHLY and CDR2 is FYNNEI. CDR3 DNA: TGTGCCAGCAGCCAGGGGCCCTTGGGGACTGAAGCTTTCTTT. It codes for CASSQGPLGTEAFF. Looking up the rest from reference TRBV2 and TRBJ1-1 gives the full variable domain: EPEVTQTPSHQVTQMGQEVILRCVPISNHLYFYWYRQILGQKVEFLVSFYNNEISEKSEIFDDQFSVERPDGSNFTLKIRSTKLEDSAMYFCASSQGPLGTEAFFGQGTRLTVV.

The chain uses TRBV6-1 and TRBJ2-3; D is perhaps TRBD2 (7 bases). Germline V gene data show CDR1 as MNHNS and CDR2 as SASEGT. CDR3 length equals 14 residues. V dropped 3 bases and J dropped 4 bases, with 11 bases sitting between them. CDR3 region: CASSERGGADTQYF. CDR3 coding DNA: TGTGCCAGCAGTGAGAGGGGGGGGGCAGATACGCAGTATTTT.

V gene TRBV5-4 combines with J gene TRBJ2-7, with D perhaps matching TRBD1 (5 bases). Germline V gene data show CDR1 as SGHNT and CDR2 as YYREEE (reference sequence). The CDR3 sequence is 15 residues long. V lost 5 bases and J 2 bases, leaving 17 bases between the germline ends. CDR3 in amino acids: CASSLGQGTAYEQYF. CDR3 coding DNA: TGTGCCAGCAGTCTGGGCCAGGGAACGGCCTACGAGCAGTACTTC.

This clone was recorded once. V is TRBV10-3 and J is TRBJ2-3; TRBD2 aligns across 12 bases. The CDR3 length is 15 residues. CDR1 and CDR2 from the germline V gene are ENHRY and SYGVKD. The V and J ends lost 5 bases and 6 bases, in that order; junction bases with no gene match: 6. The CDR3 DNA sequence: TGTGCCATCAGTCCCGGGACTAGCGGGCCGGATACGCAGTATTTT. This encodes CAISPGTSGPDTQYF.

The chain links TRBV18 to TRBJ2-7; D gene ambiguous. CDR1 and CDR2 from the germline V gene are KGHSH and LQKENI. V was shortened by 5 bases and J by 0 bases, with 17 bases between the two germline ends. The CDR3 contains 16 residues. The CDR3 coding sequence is TGTGCCAGCTCAAGAGGAATACCCTCACTCTCCTACGAGCAGTACTTC. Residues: CASSRGIPSLSYEQYF.

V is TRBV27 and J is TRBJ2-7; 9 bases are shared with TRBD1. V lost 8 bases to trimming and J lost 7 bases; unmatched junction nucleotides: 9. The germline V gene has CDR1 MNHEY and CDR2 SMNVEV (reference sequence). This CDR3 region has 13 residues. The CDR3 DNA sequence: TGTGCCAGCCCCGGGGACAGGGCTCGAGAGCAGTACTTC. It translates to CASPGDRAREQYF.

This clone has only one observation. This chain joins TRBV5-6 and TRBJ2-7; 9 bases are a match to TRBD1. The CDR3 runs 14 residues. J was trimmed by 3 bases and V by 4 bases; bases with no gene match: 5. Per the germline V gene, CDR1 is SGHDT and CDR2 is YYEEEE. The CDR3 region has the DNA TGTGCCAGCAGCAGTGACAGGGGGGGCTACGAGCAGTACTTC. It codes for CASSSDRGGYEQYF.

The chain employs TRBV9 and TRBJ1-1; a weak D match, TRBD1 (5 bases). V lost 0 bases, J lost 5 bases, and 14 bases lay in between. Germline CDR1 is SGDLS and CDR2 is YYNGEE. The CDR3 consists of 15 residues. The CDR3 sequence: CASSVAGDSLTEAFF. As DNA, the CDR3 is TGTGCCAGCAGCGTAGCGGGAGACAGTCTTACTGAAGCTTTCTTT.

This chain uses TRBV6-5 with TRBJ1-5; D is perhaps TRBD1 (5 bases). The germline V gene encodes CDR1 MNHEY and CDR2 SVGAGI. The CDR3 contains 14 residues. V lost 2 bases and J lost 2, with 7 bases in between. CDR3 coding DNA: TGTGCCAGCAGTTACAGGGGTGGCAATCAGCCCCAGCATTTT. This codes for CASSYRGGNQPQHF.

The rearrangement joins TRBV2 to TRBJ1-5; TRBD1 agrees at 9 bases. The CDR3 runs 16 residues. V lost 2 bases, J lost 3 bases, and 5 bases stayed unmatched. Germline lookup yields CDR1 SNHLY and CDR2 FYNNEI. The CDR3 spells CASSESGTGFNQPQHF. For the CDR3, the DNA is TGTGCCAGCAGTGAATCGGGGACAGGGTTCAATCAGCCCCAGCATTTT.

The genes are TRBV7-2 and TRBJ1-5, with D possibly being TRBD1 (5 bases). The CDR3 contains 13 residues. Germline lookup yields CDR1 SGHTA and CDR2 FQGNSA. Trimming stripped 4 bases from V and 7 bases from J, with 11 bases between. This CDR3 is CASSSDRGQPQHF. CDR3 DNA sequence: TGTGCCAGCAGCTCCGACCGGGGGCAGCCCCAGCATTTT.

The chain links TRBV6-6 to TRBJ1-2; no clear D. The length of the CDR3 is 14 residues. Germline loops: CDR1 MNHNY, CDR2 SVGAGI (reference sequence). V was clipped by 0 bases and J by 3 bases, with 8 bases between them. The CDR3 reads CASSYSRGYYGYTF. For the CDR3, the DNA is TGTGCCAGCAGTTACTCGCGCGGATACTATGGCTACACCTTC.

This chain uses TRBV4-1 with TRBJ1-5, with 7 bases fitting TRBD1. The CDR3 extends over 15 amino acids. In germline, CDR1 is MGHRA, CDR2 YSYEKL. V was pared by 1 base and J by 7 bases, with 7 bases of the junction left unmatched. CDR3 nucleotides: TGCGCCAGCAGCCAAGGAACACAGGGGATACAGCCCCAGCATTTT. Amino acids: CASSQGTQGIQPQHF.

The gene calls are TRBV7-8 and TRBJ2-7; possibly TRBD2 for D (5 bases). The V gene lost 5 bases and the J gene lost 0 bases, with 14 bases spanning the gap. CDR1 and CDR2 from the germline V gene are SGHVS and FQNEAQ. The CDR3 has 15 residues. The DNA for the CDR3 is TGTGCCAGCAGCCCCAGCGGCGGCAGCTCCTACGAGCAGTACTTC. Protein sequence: CASSPSGGSSYEQYF.

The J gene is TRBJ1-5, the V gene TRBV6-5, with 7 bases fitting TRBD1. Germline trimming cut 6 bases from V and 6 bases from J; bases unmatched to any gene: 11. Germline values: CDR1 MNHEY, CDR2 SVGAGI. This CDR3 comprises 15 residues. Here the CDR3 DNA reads TGTGCCAGCAGACAAACCGGGACAGTGACTCAGCCCCAGCATTTT. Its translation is CASRQTGTVTQPQHF.

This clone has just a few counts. CDR3 nucleotides: TGTGCCAGCAGCCAGGACAGGAGGTACGAGCAGTACTTC. Amino acid sequence: CASSQDRRYEQYF. The chain employs TRBV11-2 and TRBJ2-7; TRBD1 aligns across 7 bases. CDR1 and CDR2 (germline): SGHAT, FQNNGV. The V segment lost 5 bases and the J segment 4 bases; nucleotides outside the gene matches: 5. This CDR3 contains 13 residues. Combining the CDR3 with reference TRBV11-2 and TRBJ2-7 gives the whole variable domain EAGVAQSPRYKIIEKRQSVAFWCNPISGHATLYWYQQILGQGPKLLIQFQNNGVVDDSQLPKDRFSAERLKGVDSTLKIQPAKLEDSAVYLCASSQDRRYEQYFGPGTRLTVT.

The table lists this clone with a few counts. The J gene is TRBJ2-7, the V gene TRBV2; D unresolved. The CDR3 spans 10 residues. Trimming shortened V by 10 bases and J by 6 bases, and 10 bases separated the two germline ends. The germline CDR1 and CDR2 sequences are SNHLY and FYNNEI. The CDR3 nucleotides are TGTGCCACCCTTTCGGGCGAGCAGTACTTC. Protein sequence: CATLSGEQYF.

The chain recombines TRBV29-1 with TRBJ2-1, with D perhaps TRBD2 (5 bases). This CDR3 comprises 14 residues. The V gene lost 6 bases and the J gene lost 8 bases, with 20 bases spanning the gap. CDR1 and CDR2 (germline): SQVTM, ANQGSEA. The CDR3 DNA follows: TGCAGCGTGGAGGAAGGCTACCTTCCAGATGAGCAGTTCTTC. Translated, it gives CSVEEGYLPDEQFF.

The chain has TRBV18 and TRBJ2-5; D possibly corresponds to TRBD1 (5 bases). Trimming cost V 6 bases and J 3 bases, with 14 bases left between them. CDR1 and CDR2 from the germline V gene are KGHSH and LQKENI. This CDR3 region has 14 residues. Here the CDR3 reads CASSPRVREETQYF. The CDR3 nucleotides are TGTGCCAGCTCGCCCAGGGTTAGGGAAGAGACCCAGTACTTC.

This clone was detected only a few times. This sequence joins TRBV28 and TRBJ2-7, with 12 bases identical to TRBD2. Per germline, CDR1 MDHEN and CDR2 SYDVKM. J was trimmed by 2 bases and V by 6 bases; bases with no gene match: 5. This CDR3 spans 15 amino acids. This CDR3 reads CASSLRTSGTYEQYF. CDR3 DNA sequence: TGTGCCAGCAGCCTTAGGACTAGCGGGACCTACGAGCAGTACTTC.

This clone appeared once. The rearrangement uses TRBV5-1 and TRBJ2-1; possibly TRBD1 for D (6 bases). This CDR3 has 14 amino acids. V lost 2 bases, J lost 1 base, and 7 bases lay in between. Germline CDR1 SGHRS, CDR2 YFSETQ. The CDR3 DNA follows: TGCGCCAGCAGCTTAGGACAGTCCTACAATGAGCAGTTCTTC. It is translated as CASSLGQSYNEQFF.

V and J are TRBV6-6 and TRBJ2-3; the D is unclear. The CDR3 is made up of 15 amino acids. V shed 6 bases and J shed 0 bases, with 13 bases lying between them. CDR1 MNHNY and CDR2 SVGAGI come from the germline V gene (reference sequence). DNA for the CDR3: TGTGCCAGCAGGCAGGTCTCCTCTAGCACAGATACGCAGTATTTT. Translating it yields CASRQVSSSTDTQYF.

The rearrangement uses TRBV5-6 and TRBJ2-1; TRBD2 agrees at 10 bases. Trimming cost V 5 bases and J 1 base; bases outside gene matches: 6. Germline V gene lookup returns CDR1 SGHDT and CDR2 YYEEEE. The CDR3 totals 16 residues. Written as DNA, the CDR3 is TGTGCCAGCAGAGTCGGACTAGCGGTTTCCTACAATGAGCAGTTCTTC. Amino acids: CASRVGLAVSYNEQFF.

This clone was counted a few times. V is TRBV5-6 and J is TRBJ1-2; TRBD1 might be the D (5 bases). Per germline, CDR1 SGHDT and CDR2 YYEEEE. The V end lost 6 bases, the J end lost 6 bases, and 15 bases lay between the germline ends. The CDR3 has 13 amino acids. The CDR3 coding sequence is TGTGCCAGCACCCCCCCGACGGGGGATGGCTACACCTTC. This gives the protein CASTPPTGDGYTF.

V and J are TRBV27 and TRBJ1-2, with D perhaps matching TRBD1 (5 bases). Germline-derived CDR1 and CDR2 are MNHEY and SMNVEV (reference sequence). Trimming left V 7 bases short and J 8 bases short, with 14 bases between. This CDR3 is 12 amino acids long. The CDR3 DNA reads TGTGCCAGCAAGGAGGGACCCGGGGGCTACACCTTC. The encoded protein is CASKEGPGGYTF.

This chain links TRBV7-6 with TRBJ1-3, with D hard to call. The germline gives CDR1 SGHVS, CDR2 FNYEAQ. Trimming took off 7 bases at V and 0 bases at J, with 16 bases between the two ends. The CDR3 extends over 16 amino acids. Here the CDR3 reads CASTLGSHYSGNTIYF. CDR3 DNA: TGTGCCAGCACCCTGGGCAGCCATTACTCTGGAAACACCATATATTTT.

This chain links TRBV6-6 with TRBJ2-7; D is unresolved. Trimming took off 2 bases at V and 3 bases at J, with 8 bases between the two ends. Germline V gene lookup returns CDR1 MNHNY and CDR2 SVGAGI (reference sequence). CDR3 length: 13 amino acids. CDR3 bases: TGTGCCAGCAGTTACCGGGTAAACTACGAGCAGTACTTC. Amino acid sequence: CASSYRVNYEQYF.

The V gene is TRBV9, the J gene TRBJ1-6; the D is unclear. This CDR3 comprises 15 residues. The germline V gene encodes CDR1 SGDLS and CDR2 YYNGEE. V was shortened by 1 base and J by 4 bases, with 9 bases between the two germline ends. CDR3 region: CASSVTPDYNSPLHF. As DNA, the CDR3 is TGTGCCAGCAGCGTAACGCCAGATTATAATTCACCCCTCCACTTT.